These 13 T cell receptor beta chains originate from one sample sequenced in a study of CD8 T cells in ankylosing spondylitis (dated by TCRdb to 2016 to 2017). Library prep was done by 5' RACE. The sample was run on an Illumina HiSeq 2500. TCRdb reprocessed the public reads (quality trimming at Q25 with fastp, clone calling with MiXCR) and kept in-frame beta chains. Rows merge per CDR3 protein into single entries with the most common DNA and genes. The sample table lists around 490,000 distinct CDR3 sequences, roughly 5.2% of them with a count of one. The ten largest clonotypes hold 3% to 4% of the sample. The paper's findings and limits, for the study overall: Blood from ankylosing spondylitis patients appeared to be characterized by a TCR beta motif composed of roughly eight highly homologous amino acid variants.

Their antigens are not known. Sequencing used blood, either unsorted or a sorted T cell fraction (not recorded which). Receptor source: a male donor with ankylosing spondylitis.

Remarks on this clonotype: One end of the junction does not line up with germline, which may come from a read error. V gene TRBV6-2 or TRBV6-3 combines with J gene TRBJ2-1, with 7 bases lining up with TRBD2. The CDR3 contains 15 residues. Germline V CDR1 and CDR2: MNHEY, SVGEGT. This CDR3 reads CASSWQRGYYNEQFF. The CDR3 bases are TGTGCTAGCAGTTGGCAGCGGGGATATTACAATGAGCAGTTCTTC.

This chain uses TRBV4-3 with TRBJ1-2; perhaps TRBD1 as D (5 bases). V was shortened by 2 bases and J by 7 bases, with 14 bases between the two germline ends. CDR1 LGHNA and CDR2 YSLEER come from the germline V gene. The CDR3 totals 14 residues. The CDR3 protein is CASSQRFLGPGYTF. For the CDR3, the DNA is TGCGCCAGCAGCCAAAGATTCCTGGGGCCTGGCTACACCTTC.

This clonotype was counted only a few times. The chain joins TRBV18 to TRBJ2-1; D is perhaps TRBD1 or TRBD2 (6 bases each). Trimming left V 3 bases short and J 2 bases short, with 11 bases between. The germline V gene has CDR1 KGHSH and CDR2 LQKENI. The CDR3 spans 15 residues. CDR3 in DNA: TGTGCCAGCTCACCCCCGGGGGACACCTACAATGAGCAGTTCTTC. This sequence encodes CASSPPGDTYNEQFF. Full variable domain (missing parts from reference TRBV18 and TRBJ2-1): NAGVMQNPRHLVRRRGQEARLRCSPMKGHSHVYWYRQLPEEGLKFMVYLQKENIIDESGMPKERFSAEFPKEGPSILRIQQVVRGDSAAYFCASSPPGDTYNEQFFGPGTRLTVL.

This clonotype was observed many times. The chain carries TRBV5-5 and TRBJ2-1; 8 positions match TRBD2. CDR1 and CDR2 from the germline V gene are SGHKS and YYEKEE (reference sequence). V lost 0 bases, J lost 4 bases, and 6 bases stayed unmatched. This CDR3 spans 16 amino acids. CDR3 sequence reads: CASSLAASGYYNEQFF. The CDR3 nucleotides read TGTGCCAGCAGCTTGGCGGCTAGCGGGTATTACAATGAGCAGTTCTTC. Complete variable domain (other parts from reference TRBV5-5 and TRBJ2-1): DAGVTQSPTHLIKTRGQQVTLRCSPISGHKSVSWYQQVLGQGPQFIFQYYEKEERGRGNFPDRFSARQFPNYSSELNVNALLLGDSALYLCASSLAASGYYNEQFFGPGTRLTVL.

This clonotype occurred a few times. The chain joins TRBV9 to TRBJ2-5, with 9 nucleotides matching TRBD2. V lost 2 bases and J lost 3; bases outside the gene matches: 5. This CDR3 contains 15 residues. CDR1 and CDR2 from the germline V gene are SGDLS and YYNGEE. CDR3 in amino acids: CASSVGLAKEETQYF. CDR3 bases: TGTGCCAGCAGCGTCGGACTAGCGAAGGAAGAGACCCAGTACTTC. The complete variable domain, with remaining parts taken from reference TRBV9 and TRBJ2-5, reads DSGVTQTPKHLITATGQRVTLRCSPRSGDLSVYWYQQSLDQGLQFLIQYYNGEERAKGNILERFSAQQFPDLHSELNLSSLELGDSALYFCASSVGLAKEETQYFGPGTRLLVL.

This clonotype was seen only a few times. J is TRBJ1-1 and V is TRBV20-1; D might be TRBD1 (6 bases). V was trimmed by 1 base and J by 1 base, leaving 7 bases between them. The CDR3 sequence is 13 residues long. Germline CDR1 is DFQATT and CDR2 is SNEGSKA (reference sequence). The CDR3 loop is CSARADRNTEAFF. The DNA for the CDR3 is TGCAGTGCTAGAGCGGACAGGAACACTGAAGCTTTCTTT.

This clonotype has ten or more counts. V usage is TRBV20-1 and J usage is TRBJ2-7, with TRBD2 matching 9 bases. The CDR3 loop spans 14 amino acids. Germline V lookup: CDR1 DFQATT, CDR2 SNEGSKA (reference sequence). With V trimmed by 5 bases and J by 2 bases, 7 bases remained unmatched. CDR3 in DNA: TGCAGTGCTTACCTAGCGGGACTTACCTACGAGCAGTACTTC. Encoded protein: CSAYLAGLTYEQYF.

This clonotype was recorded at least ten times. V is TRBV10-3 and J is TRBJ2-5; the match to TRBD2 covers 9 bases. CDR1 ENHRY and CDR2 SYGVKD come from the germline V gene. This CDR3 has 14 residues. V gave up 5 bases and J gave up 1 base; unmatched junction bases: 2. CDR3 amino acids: CAISLAGLQETQYF. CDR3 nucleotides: TGTGCCATCAGTCTAGCGGGGCTCCAAGAGACCCAGTACTTC.

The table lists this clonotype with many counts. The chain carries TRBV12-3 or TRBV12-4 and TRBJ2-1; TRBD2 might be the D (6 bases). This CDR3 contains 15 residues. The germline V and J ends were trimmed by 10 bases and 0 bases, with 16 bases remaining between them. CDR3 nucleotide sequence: TGTGCCACCCAGGGAGGAGCCCTCTCCTACAATGAGCAGTTCTTC. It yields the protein CATQGGALSYNEQFF.

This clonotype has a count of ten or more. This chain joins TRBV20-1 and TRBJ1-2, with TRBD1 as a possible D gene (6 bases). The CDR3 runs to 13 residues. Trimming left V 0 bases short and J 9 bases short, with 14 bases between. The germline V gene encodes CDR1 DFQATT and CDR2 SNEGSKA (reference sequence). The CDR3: CSARDTGGRSYTF. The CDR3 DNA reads TGCAGTGCTAGAGATACCGGGGGGCGCAGCTACACCTTC.

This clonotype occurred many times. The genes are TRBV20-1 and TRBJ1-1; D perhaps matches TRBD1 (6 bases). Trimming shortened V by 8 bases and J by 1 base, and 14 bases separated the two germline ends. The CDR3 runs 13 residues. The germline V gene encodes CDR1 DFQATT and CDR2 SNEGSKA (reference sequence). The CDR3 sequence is CSTFPGANTEAFF. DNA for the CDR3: TGCAGTACGTTTCCGGGGGCGAACACTGAAGCTTTCTTT.

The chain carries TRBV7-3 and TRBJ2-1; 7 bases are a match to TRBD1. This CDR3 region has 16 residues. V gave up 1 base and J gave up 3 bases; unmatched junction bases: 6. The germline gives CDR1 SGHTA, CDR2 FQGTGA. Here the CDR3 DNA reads TGTGCCAGCAGCTTAAGGGGCCGGGACAGCTACAATGAGCAGTTCTTC. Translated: CASSLRGRDSYNEQFF.

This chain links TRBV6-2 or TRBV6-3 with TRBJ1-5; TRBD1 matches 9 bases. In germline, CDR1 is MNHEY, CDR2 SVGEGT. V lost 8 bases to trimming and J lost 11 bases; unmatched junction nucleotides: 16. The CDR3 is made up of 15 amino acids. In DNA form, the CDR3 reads TGTGCCAGCGACCCCGGGACAGGGCCTTATCAAGCCCAGCATTTT. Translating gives CASDPGTGPYQAQHF.